Presented here are 22 T cell receptor beta chains from one specimen sequenced in a study of blood T cell repertoires in COVID-19. The repertoire was sequenced with immunoSEQ multiplex PCR; TCRdb's copy has only in-frame clones and lacks some. The sample includes 95,000 to 150,000 clones, 70% to 90% of them seen just once. The sample was peripheral blood. These receptors all come from a man between 40 and 49 years old with acute or convalescent COVID-19.

This clone was seen just once. CDR3 nucleotides: TGTGCCAGCAGCTTAGCGACAGGGGGAAATCAGCCCCAGCATTTT. Amino acids: CASSLATGGNQPQHF. The chain carries TRBV7-9 and TRBJ1-5, with 9 bases identical to TRBD1. CDR1 and CDR2 from the germline V gene are SEHNR and FQNEAQ (reference sequence). The CDR3 contains 15 residues. V lost 0 bases, J lost 4 bases, and 1 base stayed unmatched. The full variable domain, in which reference TRBV7-9 and TRBJ1-5 provide the parts outside the CDR3, is DTGVSQNPRHKITKRGQNVTFRCDPISEHNRLYWYRQTLGQGPEFLTYFQNEAQLEKSRLLSDRFSAERPKGSFSTLEIQRTEQGDSAMYLCASSLATGGNQPQHFGDGTRLSIL.

The V and J genes are TRBV12-3 or TRBV12-4 and TRBJ1-1; D unresolved. V shed 5 bases and J shed 1 base, with 2 bases lying between them. The CDR3 runs 11 residues. The CDR3 spells CASSRNTEAFF. CDR3 in DNA: TGTGCCAGCAGTCGGAACACTGAAGCTTTCTTT.

V is TRBV6-5 and J is TRBJ1-1; the D gene is possibly TRBD1 (6 bases). CDR3 size: 14 residues. V lost 5 bases and J lost 0, with 10 bases in between. Germline CDR1 reads MNHEY; CDR2 reads SVGAGI. This CDR3 reads CASSPGHLNTEAFF. The CDR3 DNA sequence: TGTGCCAGCAGTCCGGGACACTTGAACACTGAAGCTTTCTTT.

This clone appeared once. CDR3 in amino acids: CASSYEDRHNEQFF. CDR3 in DNA: TGTGCCAGCAGTTACGAGGACAGACACAATGAGCAGTTCTTC. J is TRBJ2-1 and V is TRBV6-2 or TRBV6-3; a weak D match, TRBD1 (6 bases). V was pared by 2 bases and J by 5 bases, with 10 bases between. The length of the CDR3 is 14 residues. Germline loops: CDR1 MNHEY, CDR2 SVGEGT.

J is TRBJ2-7 and V is TRBV30; D is perhaps TRBD1 (6 bases). CDR3 size: 12 residues. CDR1 and CDR2 (germline): GTSNPN, SVGIG (reference sequence). Trimming shortened V by 7 bases and J by 0 bases, and 10 bases separated the two germline ends. The DNA of the CDR3 is TGTGCCTTGACAGGCGACTCCTACGAGCAGTACTTC. This sequence encodes CALTGDSYEQYF.

The chain combines TRBV11-2 with TRBJ2-1; 13 nucleotides align to TRBD2. Germline V lookup: CDR1 SGHAT, CDR2 FQNNGV. The CDR3 spans 15 residues. The ends lost 5 bases at V and 7 bases at J; junction bases unmatched: 5. CDR3 residues: CASSPETSGRNEQFF. CDR3 nucleotides: TGTGCCAGCAGCCCCGAGACTAGCGGGAGGAATGAGCAGTTCTTC.

This chain uses TRBV13 with TRBJ2-7; 9 nucleotides match TRBD1. Germline-derived CDR1 and CDR2 are PRHDT and FYEKMQ (reference sequence). The CDR3 loop spans 14 amino acids. After removal of 5 bases from V and 7 bases from J, the junction contained 9 bases not matched to a gene. CDR3 coding DNA: TGTGCCAGCAGCGAACGGACCGGGACAGGGGAGCAGTACTTC. This sequence encodes CASSERTGTGEQYF.

Comment on this clone: At one end, the junction sequence differs from germline, possibly due to a read error. The V and J genes are TRBV13 and TRBJ2-2; unclear D gene. This CDR3 has 15 residues. The germline V gene has CDR1 PRHDT and CDR2 FYEKMQ (reference sequence). The CDR3 protein is CASSPRGGNTEELFF. In DNA, the CDR3 is TGTGCCAGCAGCCCCCGTGGCGGAAACACCGAGGAGCTGTTTTTT.

The V gene is TRBV19, the J gene TRBJ1-1, with TRBD1 identical over 7 bases. The V gene's germline CDR1 is LNHDA and CDR2 SQIVND (reference sequence). Trimming removed 8 bases from V and 3 bases from J; junction bases left unmatched: 15. The CDR3 runs to 16 residues. The CDR3 loop is CASALIRGEYDTEAFF. The CDR3, as DNA: TGTGCCAGTGCTCTGATCAGGGGGGAATATGACACTGAAGCTTTCTTT.

To note about this clone: Sequence at one end of the junction differs from germline and may be a read error. This chain links TRBV7-9 with TRBJ2-5; D may be TRBD2 (5 bases). CDR1 is SEHNR, CDR2 FQNEAQ, per germline (reference sequence). The CDR3 contains 14 residues. The CDR3 nucleotides are TGTGCCAGCAGTTTAGCGAGCTCTCAAGAGACCCAGTACTTC. Translating gives CASSLASSQETQYF.

The genes are TRBV5-1 and TRBJ2-7; D remains unclear. The V and J ends lost 3 bases and 7 bases respectively, with 14 bases between them. The CDR3 covers 13 residues. The V gene's germline CDR1 is SGHRS and CDR2 YFSETQ. The CDR3 spells CASSSRGSVEQYF. In DNA, the CDR3 is TGCGCCAGCAGCTCTCGAGGATCGGTTGAGCAGTACTTC.

This chain uses TRBV6-5 with TRBJ1-1, with D unresolved. V lost 6 bases, J lost 0 bases, and 11 bases lay in between. There are 14 residues in the CDR3. From germline, CDR1 is MNHEY and CDR2 SVGAGI. CDR3 residues: CASRAEGMNTEAFF. The CDR3 nucleotides are TGTGCCAGCAGGGCCGAGGGAATGAACACTGAAGCTTTCTTT.

This chain connects TRBV4-1 to TRBJ2-3; 9 bases map to TRBD2. V lost 0 bases and J lost 6; bases outside the gene matches: 7. Germline V CDR1 and CDR2: MGHRA, YSYEKL. This CDR3 spans 16 amino acids. The CDR3 loop is CASSQERAGGPDTQYF. CDR3 nucleotide sequence: TGCGCCAGCAGCCAAGAACGAGCGGGAGGTCCCGATACGCAGTATTTT.

The rearrangement uses TRBV3-1 (or the pseudogene TRBV3-2) and TRBJ2-1, with 7 bases identical to TRBD2. The CDR3 spans 19 residues. Trimming removed 4 bases from V and 7 bases from J; junction bases left unmatched: 22. Per the germline V gene, CDR1 is LGHDT and CDR2 is YNNKEL (reference sequence). The CDR3 DNA reads as TGTGCCAGCAGCCTATTCGCGCGGGGGATTGGGAGGCAGCGGAATGAGCAGTTCTTC. The encoded protein is CASSLFARGIGRQRNEQFF.

This clone was detected only once. V gene TRBV12-5 combines with J gene TRBJ2-3; 8 nucleotides match TRBD1. Germline V lookup: CDR1 LGHNT, CDR2 FRNRAP. The ends lost 0 bases at V and 1 base at J; junction bases unmatched: 18. The CDR3 length is 21 residues. The CDR3 region is CASGLVLGQGRWRGGTDTQYF. The CDR3 region has the DNA TGTGCTAGTGGTTTGGTACTCGGACAGGGAAGGTGGCGTGGGGGCACAGATACGCAGTATTTT.

The chain employs TRBV15 and TRBJ1-5; 7 nucleotides match TRBD1. The CDR3 extends over 15 amino acids. V shed 0 bases, J shed 4 bases, and the junction held 3 bases outside the gene matches. Germline lookup yields CDR1 LNHNV and CDR2 YYDKDF (reference sequence). The CDR3, as DNA: TGTGCCACCAGCAGAGATACAGGGGTTAATCAGCCCCAGCATTTT. This encodes CATSRDTGVNQPQHF.

V usage is TRBV5-4 and J usage is TRBJ1-2; TRBD1 agrees at 9 bases. The germline V gene has CDR1 SGHNT and CDR2 YYREEE (reference sequence). The trim removed 4 bases at V and 3 bases at J, leaving 4 bases unmatched. CDR3 length: 14 amino acids. CDR3 in DNA: TGTGCCAGCAGCGCGAGACAGGGGGACTATGGCTACACCTTC. Translation: CASSARQGDYGYTF. Full variable domain (rest looked up from reference TRBV5-4 and TRBJ1-2): ETGVTQSPTHLIKTRGQQVTLRCSSQSGHNTVSWYQQALGQGPQFIFQYYREEENGRGNFPPRFSGLQFPNYSSELNVNALELDDSALYLCASSARQGDYGYTFGSGTRLTVV.

V is TRBV18 and J is TRBJ2-3; 7 bases line up with TRBD1. The CDR3 has 15 residues. Germline V gene lookup returns CDR1 KGHSH and CDR2 LQKENI. V lost 3 bases to trimming and J lost 1 base; unmatched junction nucleotides: 4. The CDR3 spells CASSPRGLGTDTQYF. The DNA of the CDR3 is TGTGCCAGCTCACCGAGGGGGCTCGGCACAGATACGCAGTATTTT.

The rearrangement links TRBV3-1 (or the pseudogene TRBV3-2) to TRBJ1-5; TRBD1 agrees at 10 bases. This CDR3 is built from 14 residues. Germline CDR1 reads LGHDT; CDR2 reads YNNKEL (reference sequence). The ends lost 4 bases at V and 7 bases at J; junction bases unmatched: 4. The DNA of the CDR3 is TGTGCCAGCAGCCGACAGGGGGCCCGGCAGCCCCAGCATTTT. Translation: CASSRQGARQPQHF.

J is TRBJ2-3 and V is TRBV6-2 or TRBV6-3; no clear D gene. Trimming pared 3 bases from V and 7 bases from J, leaving 5 bases between. The CDR3 spans 11 residues. From germline, CDR1 is MNHEY and CDR2 SVGEGT. The CDR3 region is CASSYQNTQYF. The DNA for the CDR3 is TGTGCCAGCAGTTATCAGAATACGCAGTATTTT.

This chain uses TRBV11-3 with TRBJ2-1; 10 bases agree with TRBD1. Per the germline V gene, CDR1 is SGHNT and CDR2 is YENEEA. With 1 base clipped from V and 7 bases from J, the junction kept 7 bases outside the gene matches. The CDR3 is 16 residues long. CDR3 region: CASSLATGTGANEQFF. In nucleotides, the CDR3 is TGTGCCAGCAGCTTAGCCACCGGGACAGGGGCGAATGAGCAGTTCTTC.

About this clone: The sample carries other DNA sequences with the same CDR3. The chain links TRBV5-1 to TRBJ1-1; 9 bases match TRBD1. The CDR3 sequence is 14 residues long. Unmatched junction bases numbered 0, after V lost 2 bases and J lost 1 base. The germline V gene has CDR1 SGHRS and CDR2 YFSETQ. DNA of the CDR3: TGCGCCAGCAGCTTACAGGGGGCGAACACTGAAGCTTTCTTT. Amino acids: CASSLQGANTEAFF.